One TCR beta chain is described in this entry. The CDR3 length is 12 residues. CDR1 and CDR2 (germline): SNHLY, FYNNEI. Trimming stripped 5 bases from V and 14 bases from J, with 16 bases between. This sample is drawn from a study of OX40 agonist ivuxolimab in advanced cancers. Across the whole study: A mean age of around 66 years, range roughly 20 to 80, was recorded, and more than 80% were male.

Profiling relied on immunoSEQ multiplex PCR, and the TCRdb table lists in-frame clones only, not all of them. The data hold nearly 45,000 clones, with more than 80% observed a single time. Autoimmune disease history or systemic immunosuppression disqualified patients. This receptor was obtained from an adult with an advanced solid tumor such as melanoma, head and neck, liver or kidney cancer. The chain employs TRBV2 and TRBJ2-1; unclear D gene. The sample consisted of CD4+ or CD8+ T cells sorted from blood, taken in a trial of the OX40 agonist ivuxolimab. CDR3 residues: CASSSQEKAEFF. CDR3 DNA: TGTGCCAGCAGTTCTCAGGAGAAGGCGGAGTTCTTC.